This TCR beta chain was identified in a study of T cell responses to AZD1222 COVID-19 vaccine. Notes on the study in general: Baseline antibody screening turned up just a handful of seropositive AZD1222 recipients. Unmutated variant regions are reportedly targeted by nearly half of spike-specific TCRs. Only after the peak T cell response were repertoires sampled.

Germline V CDR1 and CDR2: WNHNN, SYGVQD (reference sequence). V was shortened by 2 bases and J by 5 bases, with 13 bases between the two germline ends. The CDR3 length is 14 residues. Comment on this clone: Antigen: not known.

Produced via immunoSEQ multiplex PCR; TCRdb's table is partial and in-frame only. The sample carries some 150,000 clones, about 90% recorded once. Source: peripheral blood, taken on day 0 of AZD1222 vaccination. The V call is TRBV10-1, the J call TRBJ2-7, with D possibly matching TRBD1 (5 bases). The sequence came from an adult in good health. This CDR3 reads CASSEGWQGNEQYF. The CDR3 DNA reads as TGCGCCAGCAGTGAGGGGTGGCAGGGTAACGAGCAGTACTTC.